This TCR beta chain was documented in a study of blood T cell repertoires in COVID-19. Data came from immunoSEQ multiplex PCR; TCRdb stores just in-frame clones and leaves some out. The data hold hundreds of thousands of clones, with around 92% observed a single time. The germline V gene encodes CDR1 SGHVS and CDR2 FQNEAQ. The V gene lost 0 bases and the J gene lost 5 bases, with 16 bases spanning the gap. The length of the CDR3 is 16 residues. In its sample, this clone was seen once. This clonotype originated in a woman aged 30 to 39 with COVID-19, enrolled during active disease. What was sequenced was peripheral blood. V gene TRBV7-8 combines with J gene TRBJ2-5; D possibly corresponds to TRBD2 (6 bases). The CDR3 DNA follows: TGTGCCAGCAGCTTAGCGCTTTCCTGGGGGAGGGAGACCCAGTACTTC. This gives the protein CASSLALSWGRETQYF.